This TCR beta chain was sequenced in a study of T-cell reconstitution after alpha-beta-depleted transplantation in children. General study findings and limits: The origin of alpha-beta T cells about two months after transplant was reportedly several hundred expanded graft clones. At the one-year point after transplant, T-cell counts and TCRbeta diversity were found to come mostly from T cells that had been newly produced.

It was with unique molecular identifiers that the TCRbeta library was prepared. Each CDR3 protein gets one entry after TCRdb re-called the PCR reads with MiXCR. Of 670,000 or so distinct CDR3 sequences in the sample, about 12% were seen once. The V gene's germline CDR1 is SGHAT and CDR2 FQNNGV. This CDR3 region has 21 residues. V shed 0 bases and J 3 bases; nucleotides not matched to a gene: 18. Points on this clonotype: The antigen is unknown.

The sequenced sample was PBMCs, obtained before TCRalphabeta/CD19-depleted stem cell transplant. The chain couples TRBV11-2 to TRBJ2-3; 10 bases line up with TRBD2. The sequence was obtained from a girl aged 2 to 10 with congenital amegakaryocytic thrombocytopenia, due to receive a stem cell transplant. The CDR3 DNA reads as TGTGCCAGCAGCTTAGATTCCTACCTCATAGCGGGAGGAGAGGTGACAGATACGCAGTATTTT. Amino acid sequence: CASSLDSYLIAGGEVTDTQYF.